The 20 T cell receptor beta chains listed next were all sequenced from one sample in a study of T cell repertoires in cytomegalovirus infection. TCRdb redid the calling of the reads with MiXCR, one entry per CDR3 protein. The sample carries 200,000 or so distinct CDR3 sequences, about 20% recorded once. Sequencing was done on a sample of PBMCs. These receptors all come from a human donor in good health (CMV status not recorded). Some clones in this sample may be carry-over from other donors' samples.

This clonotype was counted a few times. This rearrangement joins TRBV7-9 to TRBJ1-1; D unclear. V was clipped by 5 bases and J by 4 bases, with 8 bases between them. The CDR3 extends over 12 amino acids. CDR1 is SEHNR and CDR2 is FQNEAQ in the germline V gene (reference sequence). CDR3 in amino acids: CASSRVGTEAFF. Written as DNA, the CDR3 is TGTGCCAGCAGCCGAGTGGGCACTGAAGCTTTCTTT.

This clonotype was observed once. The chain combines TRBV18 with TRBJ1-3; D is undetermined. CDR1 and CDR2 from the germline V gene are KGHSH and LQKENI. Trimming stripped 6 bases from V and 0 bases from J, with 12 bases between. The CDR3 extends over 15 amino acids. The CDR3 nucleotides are TGTGCCAGCTCGAAAAGTAGGGTCTCTGGAAACACCATATATTTT. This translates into CASSKSRVSGNTIYF.

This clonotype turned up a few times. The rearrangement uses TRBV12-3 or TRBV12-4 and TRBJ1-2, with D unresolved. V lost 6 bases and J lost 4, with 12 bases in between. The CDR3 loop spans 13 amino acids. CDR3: CASRVHGGYGYTF. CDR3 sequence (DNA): TGTGCCAGCAGGGTTCACGGAGGCTATGGCTACACCTTC.

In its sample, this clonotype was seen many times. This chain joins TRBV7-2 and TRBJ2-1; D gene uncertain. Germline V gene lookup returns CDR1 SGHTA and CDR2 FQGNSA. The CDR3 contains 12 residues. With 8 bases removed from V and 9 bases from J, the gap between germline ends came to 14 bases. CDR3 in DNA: TGTGCCAGCTCCCCATACCGCGGTGAGCAGTTCTTC. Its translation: CASSPYRGEQFF.

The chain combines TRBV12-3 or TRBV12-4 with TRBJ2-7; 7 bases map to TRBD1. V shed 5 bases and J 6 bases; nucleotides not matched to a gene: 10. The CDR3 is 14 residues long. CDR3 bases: TGTGCCAGCAGTCCGGTGGGCAGGGGGATCGAGCAGTACTTC. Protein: CASSPVGRGIEQYF.

DNA for the CDR3: TGCAGTGCTAGAGGTGATGGACGGGGTGAGCAGTTCTTC. It translates to CSARGDGRGEQFF. The V call is TRBV20-1, the J call TRBJ2-1; D is perhaps TRBD2 (5 bases). With 1 base removed from V and 9 bases from J, the gap between germline ends came to 13 bases. The CDR3 is 13 amino acids. Per the germline V gene, CDR1 is DFQATT and CDR2 is SNEGSKA (reference sequence).

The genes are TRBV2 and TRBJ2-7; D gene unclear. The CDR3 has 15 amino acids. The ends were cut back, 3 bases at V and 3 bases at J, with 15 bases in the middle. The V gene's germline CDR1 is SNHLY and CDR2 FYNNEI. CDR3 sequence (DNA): TGTGCCAGCAGTGATGCTGCTAATAAGGGCTACGAGCAGTACTTC. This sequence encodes CASSDAANKGYEQYF.

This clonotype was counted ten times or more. In DNA, the CDR3 is TGTGCCAGCAGCTCCCGACAGGGTGTAGATGGCTACACCTTC. It codes for CASSSRQGVDGYTF. The rearrangement joins TRBV11-2 to TRBJ1-2; 7 nucleotides match TRBD1. Germline V gene data show CDR1 as SGHAT and CDR2 as FQNNGV. The CDR3 is made up of 14 amino acids. V trimming: 4 bases; J trimming: 6 bases; junction bases outside the gene matches: 8.

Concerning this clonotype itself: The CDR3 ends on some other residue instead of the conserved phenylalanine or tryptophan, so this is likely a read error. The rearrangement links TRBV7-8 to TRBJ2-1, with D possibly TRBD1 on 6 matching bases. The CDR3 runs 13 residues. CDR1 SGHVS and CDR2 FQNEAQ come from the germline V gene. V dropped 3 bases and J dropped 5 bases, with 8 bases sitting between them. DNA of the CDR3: TGTGCCAGCAGCTTGAACAGGGACAATGAGCAGTTCATC. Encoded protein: CASSLNRDNEQFI.

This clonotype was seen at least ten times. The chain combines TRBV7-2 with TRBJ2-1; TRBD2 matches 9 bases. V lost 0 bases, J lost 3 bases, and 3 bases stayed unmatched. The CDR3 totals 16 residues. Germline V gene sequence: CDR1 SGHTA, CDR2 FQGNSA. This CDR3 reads CASSLARSGSYNEQFF. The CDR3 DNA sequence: TGTGCCAGCAGCTTAGCCCGTAGCGGGAGCTACAATGAGCAGTTCTTC.

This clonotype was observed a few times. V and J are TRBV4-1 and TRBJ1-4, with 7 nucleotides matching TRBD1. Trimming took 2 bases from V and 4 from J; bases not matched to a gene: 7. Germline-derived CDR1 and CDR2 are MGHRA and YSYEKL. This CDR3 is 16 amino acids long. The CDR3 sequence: CASSQKTGLINEKLFF. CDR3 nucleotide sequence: TGCGCCAGCAGCCAAAAGACAGGGCTCATTAATGAAAAACTGTTTTTT.

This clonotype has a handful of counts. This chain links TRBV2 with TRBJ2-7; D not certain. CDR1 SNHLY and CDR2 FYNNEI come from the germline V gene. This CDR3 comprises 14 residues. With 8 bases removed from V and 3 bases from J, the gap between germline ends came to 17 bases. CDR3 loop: CASHTSVPIYEQYF. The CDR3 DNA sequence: TGTGCCAGCCATACGAGTGTTCCCATCTACGAGCAGTACTTC.

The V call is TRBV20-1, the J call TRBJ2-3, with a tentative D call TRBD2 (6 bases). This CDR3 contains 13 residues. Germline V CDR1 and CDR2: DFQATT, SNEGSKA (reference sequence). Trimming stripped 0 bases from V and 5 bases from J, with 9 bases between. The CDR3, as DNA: TGCAGTGCTAGAGAAACTAGCCGAGATACGCAGTATTTT. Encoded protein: CSARETSRDTQYF.

CDR3 bases: TGTGCCAGCAATAACAGGGATACGCAGTATTTT. Its translation is CASNNRDTQYF. This sequence joins TRBV2 and TRBJ2-3, with D possibly TRBD1 on 5 matching bases. The germline V and J ends were trimmed by 7 bases and 6 bases, with 8 bases remaining between them. Germline loops: CDR1 SNHLY, CDR2 FYNNEI. The CDR3 extends over 11 amino acids.

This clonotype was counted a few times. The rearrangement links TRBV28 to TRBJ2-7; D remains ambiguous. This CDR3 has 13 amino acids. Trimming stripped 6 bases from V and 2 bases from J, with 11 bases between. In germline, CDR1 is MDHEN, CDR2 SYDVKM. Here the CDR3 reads CASSPRATYEQYF. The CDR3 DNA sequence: TGTGCCAGCAGCCCTCGGGCCACCTACGAGCAGTACTTC.

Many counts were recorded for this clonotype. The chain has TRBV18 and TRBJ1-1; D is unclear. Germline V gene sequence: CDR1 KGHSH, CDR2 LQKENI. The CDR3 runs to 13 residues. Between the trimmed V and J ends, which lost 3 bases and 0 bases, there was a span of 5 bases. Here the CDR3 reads CASSPDLNTEAFF. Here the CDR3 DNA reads TGTGCCAGCTCACCGGACCTGAACACTGAAGCTTTCTTT. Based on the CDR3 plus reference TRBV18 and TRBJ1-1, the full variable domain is NAGVMQNPRHLVRRRGQEARLRCSPMKGHSHVYWYRQLPEEGLKFMVYLQKENIIDESGMPKERFSAEFPKEGPSILRIQQVVRGDSAAYFCASSPDLNTEAFFGQGTRLTVV.

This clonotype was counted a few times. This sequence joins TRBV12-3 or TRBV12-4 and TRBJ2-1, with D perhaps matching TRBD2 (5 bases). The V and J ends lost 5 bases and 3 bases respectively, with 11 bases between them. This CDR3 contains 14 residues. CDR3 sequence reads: CASSPDLNYNEQFF. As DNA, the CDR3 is TGTGCCAGCAGTCCGGACTTAAACTACAATGAGCAGTTCTTC.

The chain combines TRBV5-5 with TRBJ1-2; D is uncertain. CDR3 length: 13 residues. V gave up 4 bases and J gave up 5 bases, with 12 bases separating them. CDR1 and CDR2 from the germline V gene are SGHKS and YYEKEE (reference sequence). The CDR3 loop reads CASSVRPEYGYTF. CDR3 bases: TGTGCCAGCAGCGTTAGACCGGAGTATGGCTACACCTTC.

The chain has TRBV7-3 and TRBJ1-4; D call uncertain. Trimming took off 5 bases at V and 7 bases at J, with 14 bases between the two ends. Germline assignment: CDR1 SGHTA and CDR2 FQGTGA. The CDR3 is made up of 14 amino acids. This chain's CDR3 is CASSTGLLGEKLFF. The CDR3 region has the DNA TGTGCCAGCAGCACGGGCCTATTGGGTGAAAAACTGTTTTTT.

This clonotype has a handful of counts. This chain's CDR3 is CASSLSLAGVSPLHF. In DNA, the CDR3 is TGTGCCAGCAGCTTATCCCTGGCAGGGGTTTCACCCCTCCACTTT. The chain joins TRBV7-8 to TRBJ1-6; possibly TRBD1 for D (6 bases). This CDR3 has 15 residues. Per the germline V gene, CDR1 is SGHVS and CDR2 is FQNEAQ. Trimming removed 2 bases at V and 9 bases at J, with 14 bases between.